The 15 T cell receptor beta chains given below trace back to one sample, sequenced in a study of OX40 agonist ivuxolimab in advanced cancers. Library preparation was by the immunoSEQ multiplex PCR assay. The table was pulled from immuneACCESS by TCRdb, which kept in-frame rearrangements only. Such tables lose some clones; where checked, under half of the loss comes from unresolved V genes, and the rest has no known cause. The sample table holds approximately 28,000 clones, of which approximately 91% were seen once. The ten largest clones add up to roughly 22% of the sample. The sample here was CD4+ or CD8+ T cells sorted from blood, taken in a trial of the OX40 agonist ivuxolimab. These TCRs come from an adult with an advanced solid tumor such as melanoma, head and neck, liver or kidney cancer.

The V and J genes are TRBV14 and TRBJ2-7; D is perhaps TRBD1 or TRBD2 (5 bases each). Germline CDR1 reads SGHDN; CDR2 reads FVKESK. Trimming cost V 0 bases and J 4 bases, with 10 bases left between them. The CDR3 totals 14 residues. The CDR3 DNA reads TGTGCCAGCAGCCAAGATGGGGGAATTTACGAGCAGTACTTC. Its protein is CASSQDGGIYEQYF. Combining the CDR3 with reference TRBV14 and TRBJ2-7 gives the whole variable domain EAGVTQFPSHSVIEKGQTVTLRCDPISGHDNLYWYRRVMGKEIKFLLHFVKESKQDESGMPNNRFLAERTGGTYSTLKVQPAELEDSGVYFCASSQDGGIYEQYFGPGTRLTVT.

The chain is built from TRBV9 and TRBJ2-7; 12 bases are a match to TRBD1. With V trimmed by 3 bases and J by 7 bases, 8 bases remained unmatched. The CDR3 is made up of 15 amino acids. Germline V gene sequence: CDR1 SGDLS, CDR2 YYNGEE. The CDR3 DNA reads as TGTGCCAGCAGCGCGGGACAGGGGGCCTCTTGGGAGCAGTACTTC. Amino acid sequence: CASSAGQGASWEQYF.

This clone was found once. V usage is TRBV28 and J usage is TRBJ2-1; no clear D gene. V dropped 5 bases and J dropped 0 bases, with 11 bases sitting between them. This CDR3 has 15 residues. The V gene's germline CDR1 is MDHEN and CDR2 SYDVKM. The CDR3 loop is CASSPRMSSYNEQFF. The CDR3 DNA is TGTGCCAGCAGTCCCCGGATGAGCTCCTACAATGAGCAGTTCTTC.

This rearrangement joins TRBV27 to TRBJ1-2; D not certain. Per the germline V gene, CDR1 is MNHEY and CDR2 is SMNVEV (reference sequence). V was clipped by 8 bases and J by 4 bases, with 20 bases between them. The CDR3 consists of 15 residues. In DNA form, the CDR3 reads TGTGCCAGCGGAGAAAATAATGACGGTCCCTATGGCTACACCTTC. Translating gives CASGENNDGPYGYTF.

The V gene is TRBV4-1, the J gene TRBJ2-3; TRBD2 aligns across 9 bases. The CDR3 has 15 residues. CDR1 MGHRA and CDR2 YSYEKL come from the germline V gene. The V gene end was trimmed by 4 bases and the J gene end by 1 base; junction bases not matched to a gene: 3. The DNA of the CDR3 is TGCGCCAGCAGCCTCGTAGCGGGGGGCACAGATACGCAGTATTTT. It codes for CASSLVAGGTDTQYF.

The V gene is TRBV18, the J gene TRBJ1-3; D possibly corresponds to TRBD1 (6 bases). CDR3 length: 15 residues. From germline, CDR1 is KGHSH and CDR2 LQKENI. V lost 0 bases and J lost 4, with 10 bases in between. The CDR3 region is CASSPPTGAGNTIYF. DNA of the CDR3: TGTGCCAGCTCACCACCAACGGGGGCGGGAAACACCATATATTTT.

The chain joins TRBV7-6 to TRBJ2-7; 8 nucleotides line up with TRBD2. Germline V gene data show CDR1 as SGHVS and CDR2 as FNYEAQ. Trimming at V came to 1 base and at J to 1 base, leaving 6 bases not matched to a gene. The CDR3 has 16 residues. The CDR3 sequence is CASSLVTGGQSYEQYF. In DNA form, the CDR3 reads TGTGCCAGCAGCTTAGTCACGGGGGGGCAATCCTACGAGCAGTACTTC.

A single count supports this clone. This chain connects TRBV7-6 to TRBJ2-1; TRBD2 matches at 7 bases. With V trimmed by 1 base and J by 5 bases, 5 bases remained unmatched. CDR3 length: 15 residues. CDR1 is SGHVS, CDR2 FNYEAQ, per germline. The CDR3 here is CASSLEASGHNEQFF. The CDR3 DNA is TGTGCCAGCAGCTTAGAGGCTAGCGGCCACAATGAGCAGTTCTTC.

The chain joins TRBV30 to TRBJ2-7, with 8 bases identical to TRBD1. CDR3 length: 15 amino acids. After removal of 2 bases from V and 6 bases from J, the junction contained 12 bases not matched to a gene. Per the germline V gene, CDR1 is GTSNPN and CDR2 is SVGIG (reference sequence). In DNA form, the CDR3 reads TGTGCCTGGAGTCCAGGAGGACAGGGTTTGGGCGAGCAGTACTTC. Its translation: CAWSPGGQGLGEQYF.

The J gene is TRBJ2-2, the V gene TRBV6-4; D is undetermined. The V end lost 0 bases, the J end lost 0 bases, and 8 bases lay between the germline ends. The CDR3 covers 16 residues. CDR1 and CDR2 from the germline V gene are MRHNA and SNTAGT. Written as DNA, the CDR3 is TGTGCCAGCAGTGACTCAAGCGTCGCGAACACCGGGGAGCTGTTTTTT. This gives the protein CASSDSSVANTGELFF.

The chain recombines TRBV11-2 with TRBJ2-5; no clear D gene. CDR1 is SGHAT and CDR2 is FQNNGV in the germline V gene. The CDR3 spans 17 residues. Trimming shortened V by 1 base and J by 5 bases, and 20 bases separated the two germline ends. The CDR3 nucleotides are TGTGCCAGCAGCTTAGGTTTGGTTAGTAATTTGGTCGAGACCCAGTACTTC. It translates to CASSLGLVSNLVETQYF.

The gene calls are TRBV5-6 and TRBJ2-7, with D possibly matching TRBD2 (6 bases). V was pared by 1 base and J by 6 bases, with 11 bases between. Germline CDR1 and CDR2: SGHDT and YYEEEE. This CDR3 is built from 13 residues. The CDR3 sequence is CASSLRLVGEQYF. The DNA for the CDR3 is TGTGCCAGCAGCTTGAGACTAGTGGGCGAGCAGTACTTC.

The V and J genes are TRBV29-1 and TRBJ2-7; D gene ambiguous. Trimming removed 2 bases from V and 3 bases from J, with 5 bases in between. The CDR3 loop spans 11 amino acids. Germline V gives CDR1 SQVTM, CDR2 ANQGSEA. The CDR3 sequence: CSVENGYEQYF. DNA for the CDR3: TGCAGCGTTGAAAACGGCTACGAGCAGTACTTC.

The rearrangement uses TRBV6-6 and TRBJ1-2; 7 bases agree with TRBD1. Unmatched junction bases numbered 11, after V lost 6 bases and J lost 4 bases. The CDR3 length is 15 residues. Germline V gene lookup returns CDR1 MNHNY and CDR2 SVGAGI (reference sequence). Written as DNA, the CDR3 is TGTGCCAGCAGCTCCCTGGGACAGTTTTCCTATGGCTACACCTTC. It specifies CASSSLGQFSYGYTF.

This chain uses TRBV7-9 with TRBJ2-7; D call uncertain. The V end lost 5 bases, the J end lost 4 bases, and 6 bases lay between the germline ends. CDR1 is SEHNR and CDR2 is FQNEAQ in the germline V gene (reference sequence). The length of the CDR3 is 11 residues. The CDR3 nucleotides read TGTGCCAGCAGCCTCGTATACGAGCAGTACTTC. Its translation: CASSLVYEQYF.